Listed below are T cell receptor beta chains from one sample, sequenced in a study of T cells in Graves' hyperthyroidism and ophthalmopathy. Each CDR3 protein gets one entry after TCRdb re-called the multiplex PCR reads with MiXCR. The table records about 600,000 distinct CDR3 sequences, about 14% of them present only once. Sequenced material: blood. All receptors derive from a woman aged 18-30 years with Graves' ophthalmopathy. Each CDR3 is given with its conserved first and last residue. A D gene is named only where the DNA matches it firmly. Expanded clones are given a class, and other clones once, few, many or no size at all.

D gene | clone size | J gene | V gene | CDR3 protein | CDR3 DNA
TRBD2 | - | TRBJ2-2 | TRBV20-1 | CSARLAGGHTGELFF | TGCAGTGCTAGACTAGCGGGAGGCCACACCGGGGAGCTGTTTTTT
- | many | TRBJ1-3 | TRBV7-2 | CASSPYYGSGNTIYF | TGTGCCAGCAGTCCTTATTATGGTTCTGGAAACACCATATATTTT
- | - | TRBJ1-5 | TRBV12-5 | CASGFSPQRGSNQPQHF | TGTGCTAGTGGTTTCTCCCCACAGCGCGGTAGCAATCAGCCCCAGCATTTT
- | few | TRBJ1-2 | TRBV2 | CASSVRGPANYGYTF | TGTGCCAGCAGTGTGCGGGGCCCGGCTAACTATGGCTACACCTTC
- | many | TRBJ1-2 | TRBV15 | CATSRILGANYGYTF | TGTGCCACCAGCAGAATCCTGGGGGCTAACTATGGCTACACCTTC
- | many | TRBJ1-1 | TRBV12-3/TRBV12-4 | CASSWNRMNTEAFF | TGTGCCAGCAGTTGGAACCGCATGAACACTGAAGCTTTCTTT
- | - | TRBJ2-7 | TRBV13 | CASSPFSGMVSEQYF | TGTGCCAGCAGCCCCTTTTCAGGGATGGTCTCCGAGCAGTACTTC
- | many | TRBJ1-1 | TRBV11-2 | CASSITGSTPTPEAFF | TGTGCCAGCAGCATCACGGGCAGTACTCCGACTCCCGAAGCTTTCTTT
- | - | TRBJ1-2 | TRBV6-6 | CASSYSTGGGYTF | TGTGCCAGCAGTTACTCGACGGGGGGTGGCTACACCTTC
TRBD1 | many | TRBJ2-7 | TRBV28 | CASLPPTGGFYEQYF | TGTGCCAGCCTACCCCCGACAGGGGGCTTCTACGAGCAGTACTTC
- | many | TRBJ2-7 | TRBV5-1 | CASSLVSGHSNEQYF | TGCGCCAGCAGCTTGGTTAGCGGCCATTCCAACGAGCAGTACTTC
- | many | TRBJ1-1 | TRBV30 | CAWSFQTNTEAFF | TGTGCCTGGAGTTTTCAGACTAACACTGAAGCTTTCTTT
- | - | TRBJ1-2 | TRBV19 | CASSIDFRADYGYTF | TGTGCCAGTAGTATAGATTTTCGGGCGGACTATGGCTACACCTTC
TRBD1 | few | TRBJ1-2 | TRBV27 | CASRSGTGVYGYTF | TGTGCCAGCAGGTCCGGGACAGGGGTCTATGGCTACACCTTC
- | few | TRBJ1-1 | TRBV20-1 | CSAKGGQVLTEAFF | TGCAGTGCCAAGGGGGGCCAGGTTCTCACTGAAGCTTTCTTT
- | - | TRBJ1-3 | TRBV9 | CASSLPSSGNTIYF | TGTGCCAGCAGCCTACCTAGCTCTGGAAACACCATATATTTT
TRBD2 | many | TRBJ2-1 | TRBV6-1 | CASSQGEAGGNEQFF | TGTGCCAGCAGTCAGGGAGAGGCGGGGGGCAATGAGCAGTTCTTC
TRBD1 | few | TRBJ1-5 | TRBV19 | CASSGDRGRGQPQHF | TGTGCCAGTAGCGGAGACAGGGGGCGCGGTCAGCCCCAGCATTTT
TRBD1 | - | TRBJ2-5 | TRBV7-6 | CASRPGGQETQYF | TGTGCCAGCAGGCCAGGGGGACAAGAGACCCAGTACTTC
- | - | TRBJ2-5 | TRBV7-7 | CASSLDSGGTQYF | TGTGCTAGCAGCTTAGACAGTGGTGGGACCCAGTACTTC
TRBD1 | few | TRBJ2-7 | TRBV29-1 | CSVLGTVEQYF | TGCAGCGTTTTAGGGACAGTCGAGCAGTACTTC
TRBD1 | - | TRBJ2-1 | TRBV19 | CASSTQGELYNEQFF | TGTGCCAGTAGTACCCAGGGGGAACTTTACAATGAGCAGTTCTTC
TRBD1 | - | TRBJ1-2 | TRBV9 | CASSPLGQTNYGYTF | TGTGCCAGCAGCCCCTTGGGACAGACCAACTATGGCTACACCTTC
TRBD2 | - | TRBJ2-2 | TRBV7-2 | CASSLPDSRGGVFF | TGTGCCAGCAGCCTACCGGATAGCCGGGGGGGGGTGTTTTTT
TRBD1 | many | TRBJ2-7 | TRBV7-9 | CASSSFSGQVIYEQYF | TGTGCCAGCAGCTCGTTTTCGGGACAGGTCATCTACGAGCAGTACTTC
- | many | TRBJ1-5 | TRBV12-3/TRBV12-4 | CASMSSNQPQHF | TGTGCCAGCATGTCCAGCAATCAGCCCCAGCATTTT
TRBD1 | many | TRBJ2-7 | TRBV12-3/TRBV12-4 | CASSLDRTYEQYF | TGTGCCAGCAGTTTGGACAGGACCTACGAGCAGTACTTC
- | few | TRBJ1-1 | TRBV10-3 | CAISDWRTGEAFF | TGTGCCATCAGTGATTGGAGGACGGGTGAAGCTTTCTTT
TRBD2 | many | TRBJ2-1 | TRBV5-4 | CASSLLAGAHNEQFF | TGTGCCAGCAGCCTCCTAGCGGGAGCGCACAATGAGCAGTTCTTC
- | many | TRBJ2-1 | TRBV7-9 | CASPTRDSYNEQFF | TGTGCCAGCCCCACTAGAGACTCCTACAATGAGCAGTTCTTC
- | few | TRBJ1-2 | TRBV10-2 | CASSEGTVYGYTF | TGCGCCAGCAGTGAAGGGACGGTGTACGGCTACACCTTC
- | - | TRBJ2-3 | TRBV5-8 | CASSAVYTDAQYF | TGTGCCAGCAGCGCGGTCTACACAGATGCGCAGTATTTT
TRBD1 | many | TRBJ2-7 | TRBV6-1 | CASSPTGGDSYEQYF | TGTGCCAGCAGTCCAACAGGGGGAGACTCCTACGAGCAGTACTTC
TRBD1 | few | TRBJ1-1 | TRBV6-6 | CASNYSRDRGTEAFF | TGTGCCAGCAATTACTCCCGGGACAGGGGAACTGAAGCTTTCTTT
- | - | TRBJ1-1 | TRBV9 | CASSALERQSNTEAFF | TGTGCCAGCAGCGCACTGGAGCGACAGTCGAACACTGAAGCTTTCTTT
TRBD1 | - | TRBJ1-2 | TRBV4-1 | CASSQVTGAFYGYTF | TGCGCCAGCAGCCAAGTAACAGGGGCCTTCTATGGCTACACCTTC
- | few | TRBJ2-4 | TRBV12-3/TRBV12-4 | CASSSIAKNIQYF | TGTGCCAGCAGTTCAATAGCCAAAAACATTCAGTACTTC
- | few | TRBJ2-7 | TRBV10-3 | CAVTGGLSYEQYF | TGTGCCGTCACTGGGGGCCTCTCCTACGAGCAGTACTTC
TRBD1 | many | TRBJ2-5 | TRBV25-1 | CASSDDRVETQYF | TGTGCCAGCAGTGACGACAGGGTTGAGACCCAGTACTTC
- | many | TRBJ2-1 | TRBV12-3/TRBV12-4 | CASRTQNEQFF | TGTGCCAGCAGGACTCAGAATGAGCAGTTCTTC
- | few | TRBJ2-3 | TRBV14 | CASSQEPTSTDTQYF | TGTGCCAGCAGCCAAGAGCCTACCTCCACAGATACGCAGTATTTT
TRBD1 | few | TRBJ2-7 | TRBV10-3 | CAISDRQGSGEQYF | TGTGCCATCAGTGACCGACAGGGATCAGGCGAGCAGTACTTC
TRBD1 | few | TRBJ1-5 | TRBV19 | CASIPSTGSNQPQHF | TGTGCCAGTATCCCTTCGACAGGGAGCAATCAGCCCCAGCATTTT